This passage covers 29 T cell receptor beta chains from one sample sequenced in a study of control samples from healthy donors and cancer patients. TCRdb's copy holds only in-frame clones and misses some; the assay was immunoSEQ multiplex PCR. This sample has about 150,000 clones; over 90% occur once, and the top ten carry under 2.5%. The sequencing input was blood. The source is a man aged 45-60 years in good health.

The chain employs TRBV24-1 and TRBJ1-1; tentatively, D is TRBD1 (5 bases). This CDR3 contains 14 residues. The V gene lost 7 bases and the J gene lost 2 bases, with 13 bases spanning the gap. Germline-derived CDR1 and CDR2 are KGHDR and SFDVKD. The CDR3 DNA reads as TGTGCCACCAGCCAACCGGGGGGAAACACTGAAGCTTTCTTT. Translating it yields CATSQPGGNTEAFF.

The V gene is TRBV5-1, the J gene TRBJ1-1; D may be TRBD1 (5 bases). CDR3 size: 16 residues. V was pared by 4 bases and J by 2 bases, with 18 bases between. Germline V CDR1 and CDR2: SGHRS, YFSETQ. CDR3 DNA: TGCGCCAGCAGCCCACGGGTAGGGGACTACAACACTGAAGCTTTCTTT. Translated: CASSPRVGDYNTEAFF.

The chain couples TRBV28 to TRBJ1-1; maybe TRBD1 (5 bases). This CDR3 spans 14 amino acids. Between the trimmed V and J ends, which lost 6 bases and 0 bases, there was a span of 11 bases. CDR1 and CDR2 (germline): MDHEN, SYDVKM. CDR3 sequence reads: CASRAGTVNTEAFF. The CDR3 DNA follows: TGTGCCAGCAGAGCCGGGACGGTGAACACTGAAGCTTTCTTT.

This chain links TRBV7-2 with TRBJ2-5; no definite D call. The CDR3 is 14 residues long. Germline loops: CDR1 SGHTA, CDR2 FQGNSA. V dropped 6 bases and J dropped 4 bases, with 15 bases sitting between them. The CDR3 DNA sequence: TGTGCCAGCAGTCCAAGGCCCTTGGGAGAGACCCAGTACTTC. Protein sequence: CASSPRPLGETQYF.

The gene calls are TRBV2 and TRBJ2-1; 8 bases line up with TRBD2. J lost 8 bases, V lost 1 base, and 7 bases had no gene match. CDR1 and CDR2 from the germline V gene are SNHLY and FYNNEI. The CDR3 has 15 amino acids. CDR3 residues: CASSEGSGIVDEQFF. The CDR3 bases are TGTGCCAGCAGTGAAGGTAGCGGGATTGTAGATGAGCAGTTCTTC.

The chain uses TRBV7-2 and TRBJ1-1, with D maybe TRBD1 (5 bases). The ends were cut back, 4 bases at V and 3 bases at J, with 15 bases in the middle. Germline V gene data show CDR1 as SGHTA and CDR2 as FQGNSA. The CDR3 is made up of 15 amino acids. The CDR3 here is CASSSWGRRDTEAFF. Written as DNA, the CDR3 is TGTGCCAGCAGCTCTTGGGGGAGAAGGGACACTGAAGCTTTCTTT. Filled out from reference TRBV7-2 and TRBJ1-1, the complete variable domain reads GAGVSQSPSNKVTEKGKDVELRCDPISGHTALYWYRQSLGQGLEFLIYFQGNSAPDKSGLPSDRFSAERTGGSVSTLTIQRTQQEDSAVYLCASSSWGRRDTEAFFGQGTRLTVV.

V and J are TRBV7-8 and TRBJ2-3; tentatively, D is TRBD2 (5 bases). Germline CDR1 is SGHVS and CDR2 is FQNEAQ. The CDR3 totals 15 residues. The V gene lost 2 bases and the J gene lost 2 bases, with 11 bases spanning the gap. The CDR3 region has the DNA TGTGCCAGCAGCTTATCCCCGGGATCCACAGATACGCAGTATTTT. It specifies CASSLSPGSTDTQYF.

Comment on this clone: Its ends do not fully match the called genes, so a read error is possible. The chain uses TRBV12-3 or TRBV12-4 and TRBJ1-1; maybe TRBD1 (6 bases). This CDR3 region has 11 residues. The DNA for the CDR3 is TGTGCCAGCAGTGGGCATCAATACAGGGTCTTT. Its protein is CASSGHQYRVF.

This chain uses TRBV6-5 with TRBJ2-4; 8 nucleotides align to TRBD2. This CDR3 contains 13 residues. The germline CDR1 and CDR2 sequences are MNHEY and SVGAGI. Germline trimming cut 2 bases from V and 10 bases from J; bases unmatched to any gene: 4. The CDR3 coding sequence is TGTGCCAGCAGTTACCCGGGACTAGGTATTCAGTACTTC. As protein: CASSYPGLGIQYF.

V is TRBV4-1 and J is TRBJ2-3; possibly TRBD1 for D (5 bases). Germline CDR1 reads MGHRA; CDR2 reads YSYEKL. Trimming cost V 6 bases and J 6 bases, with 28 bases left between them. The CDR3 is made up of 18 amino acids. In DNA, the CDR3 is TGCGCCAGCAGTCTAGAAGCAGGGCCCACACGAATTCCGGATACGCAGTATTTT. Translating gives CASSLEAGPTRIPDTQYF.

The rearrangement joins TRBV19 to TRBJ1-2; 8 bases align to TRBD1. CDR3 length: 13 residues. The V gene's germline CDR1 is LNHDA and CDR2 SQIVND (reference sequence). Trimming took 5 bases from V and 7 from J; bases not matched to a gene: 6. The CDR3 sequence is CASSPQGAVGYTF. In nucleotides, the CDR3 is TGTGCCAGTAGTCCTCAGGGGGCGGTTGGCTACACCTTC.

The chain joins TRBV7-8 to TRBJ1-1; possibly TRBD1 for D (5 bases). The V end lost 0 bases, the J end lost 7 bases, and 9 bases lay between the germline ends. Germline loops: CDR1 SGHVS, CDR2 FQNEAQ. The CDR3 has 13 amino acids. CDR3 loop: CASSLAGALEAFF. CDR3 coding DNA: TGTGCCAGCAGCTTAGCCGGGGCACTTGAAGCTTTCTTT.

This clone was detected once. The rearrangement joins TRBV7-2 to TRBJ2-1; TRBD1 matches at 8 bases. V gave up 5 bases and J gave up 6 bases; unmatched junction bases: 3. There are 13 residues in the CDR3. Germline V gene data show CDR1 as SGHTA and CDR2 as FQGNSA. The CDR3 nucleotides are TGTGCCAGCAGCCAGGGGGCTGTCAATGAGCAGTTCTTC. Protein sequence: CASSQGAVNEQFF. The complete variable domain, with remaining parts taken from reference TRBV7-2 and TRBJ2-1, reads GAGVSQSPSNKVTEKGKDVELRCDPISGHTALYWYRQSLGQGLEFLIYFQGNSAPDKSGLPSDRFSAERTGGSVSTLTIQRTQQEDSAVYLCASSQGAVNEQFFGPGTRLTVL.

V and J are TRBV4-1 and TRBJ2-5; TRBD1 is a possible D gene (5 bases). V dropped 3 bases and J dropped 3 bases, with 11 bases sitting between them. CDR3 length: 14 amino acids. Germline V lookup: CDR1 MGHRA, CDR2 YSYEKL. The CDR3 sequence: CASSQGTREETQYF. CDR3 sequence (DNA): TGCGCCAGCAGCCAGGGTACCAGGGAAGAGACCCAGTACTTC.

V usage is TRBV19 and J usage is TRBJ2-7, with 8 bases aligning to TRBD1. The CDR3 runs 15 residues. The ends lost 2 bases at V and 0 bases at J; junction bases unmatched: 3. CDR1 is LNHDA, CDR2 SQIVND, per germline (reference sequence). CDR3 DNA: TGTGCCAGTAGTATACGGACAGGGAGCTCCTACGAGCAGTACTTC. It translates to CASSIRTGSSYEQYF.

The chain couples TRBV18 to TRBJ1-3, with unresolved D. The CDR3 extends over 11 amino acids. CDR1 KGHSH and CDR2 LQKENI come from the germline V gene. Trimming removed 3 bases at V and 7 bases at J, with 4 bases between. CDR3 sequence reads: CASSPSNTIYF. CDR3 in DNA: TGTGCCAGCTCACCCTCGAACACCATATATTTT.

This clone was observed once. This chain connects TRBV28 to TRBJ1-1; D might be TRBD1 (5 bases). The CDR3 loop spans 15 amino acids. Germline assignment: CDR1 MDHEN and CDR2 SYDVKM. V was pared by 8 bases and J by 2 bases, with 18 bases between. CDR3 nucleotides: TGTGCCAGCTGTTACACTGGGGGATTAAACACTGAAGCTTTCTTT. It yields the protein CASCYTGGLNTEAFF.

The chain has TRBV5-1 and TRBJ2-5; TRBD1 matches at 10 bases. V lost 0 bases, J lost 4 bases, and 0 bases stayed unmatched. The CDR3 spans 14 residues. CDR1 and CDR2 (germline): SGHRS, YFSETQ. The CDR3 DNA sequence: TGCGCCAGCAGCTTGGGGACAGGGGGAGAGACCCAGTACTTC. This encodes CASSLGTGGETQYF.

This chain uses TRBV7-9 with TRBJ1-1; no clear D gene. Germline lookup yields CDR1 SEHNR and CDR2 FQNEAQ (reference sequence). The V end was cut by 3 bases, the J end by 0 bases, with 8 bases between. This CDR3 comprises 14 residues. The CDR3 loop reads CASSFGRMNTEAFF. CDR3 coding DNA: TGTGCCAGCAGCTTCGGACGGATGAACACTGAAGCTTTCTTT. The whole variable domain, filled in from reference TRBV7-9 and TRBJ1-1, reads DTGVSQNPRHKITKRGQNVTFRCDPISEHNRLYWYRQTLGQGPEFLTYFQNEAQLEKSRLLSDRFSAERPKGSFSTLEIQRTEQGDSAMYLCASSFGRMNTEAFFGQGTRLTVV.

The chain has TRBV7-9 and TRBJ2-1, with 13 bases lining up with TRBD2. The CDR3 covers 15 residues. V dropped 1 base and J dropped 6; count of bases not matched to a gene: 0. Germline CDR1 and CDR2: SEHNR and FQNEAQ (reference sequence). The CDR3 spells CASSLGTSGSNEQFF. The CDR3 coding sequence is TGTGCCAGCAGCTTAGGGACTAGCGGGAGCAATGAGCAGTTCTTC.

The J gene is TRBJ2-2, the V gene TRBV6-4; TRBD1 aligns across 10 bases. There are 15 residues in the CDR3. Germline V lookup: CDR1 MRHNA, CDR2 SNTAGT. Trimming took 6 bases from V and 3 from J; bases not matched to a gene: 4. The CDR3 DNA is TGTGCCAGCAGCCCCGGGACAGGGGACACCGGGGAGCTGTTTTTT. Translation gives CASSPGTGDTGELFF.

This clone was counted once. This chain connects TRBV28 to TRBJ1-5, with unresolved D. The CDR3 extends over 12 amino acids. Germline CDR1 is MDHEN and CDR2 is SYDVKM. V lost 6 bases to trimming and J lost 6 bases, with 9 bases between them. CDR3 sequence reads: CASSLGGQPQHF. CDR3 nucleotide sequence: TGTGCCAGCAGCTTGGGTGGTCAGCCCCAGCATTTT.

The chain has TRBV12-3 or TRBV12-4 and TRBJ1-1, with TRBD1 as a possible D gene (5 bases). V shed 5 bases and J shed 1 base, with 8 bases lying between them. This CDR3 contains 13 residues. CDR3 sequence reads: CASSETENTEAFF. The CDR3 DNA reads TGTGCCAGCAGTGAGACAGAGAACACTGAAGCTTTCTTT.

As to this clone: Additional DNA sequences in this sample encode the identical CDR3. The chain recombines TRBV19 with TRBJ1-2, with TRBD1 identical over 7 bases. The V gene end was trimmed by 3 bases and the J gene end by 1 base; junction bases not matched to a gene: 5. The CDR3 spans 15 residues. CDR1 is LNHDA and CDR2 is SQIVND in the germline V gene (reference sequence). The CDR3: CASSIGTGVNYGYTF. The CDR3 DNA is TGTGCCAGTAGTATCGGAACAGGGGTTAACTATGGCTACACCTTC. Looking up the rest from reference TRBV19 and TRBJ1-2 gives the full variable domain: DGGITQSPKYLFRKEGQNVTLSCEQNLNHDAMYWYRQDPGQGLRLIYYSQIVNDFQKGDIAEGYSVSREKKESFPLTVTSAQKNPTAFYLCASSIGTGVNYGYTFGSGTRLTVV.

This chain connects TRBV5-1 to TRBJ1-1, with a possible D match to TRBD1 (5 bases). Between the trimmed V and J ends, which lost 0 bases and 4 bases, there was a span of 13 bases. Germline CDR1 is SGHRS and CDR2 is YFSETQ. The CDR3 is made up of 15 amino acids. The CDR3 region has the DNA TGCGCCAGCAGCTTGGGCCAGGCCCAGGGCACTGAAGCTTTCTTT. Translating gives CASSLGQAQGTEAFF.

The rearrangement links TRBV7-3 to TRBJ1-2; D is perhaps TRBD1 (6 bases). Germline CDR1 reads SGHTA; CDR2 reads FQGTGA. CDR3 size: 13 residues. V lost 7 bases, J lost 4 bases, and 13 bases lay in between. The CDR3 bases are TGTGCCAGCAACCAGGGGCAGGGCTATGGCTACACCTTC. It encodes CASNQGQGYGYTF.

The CDR3 sequence: CASSLGTSSGNEQFF. CDR3 in DNA: TGTGCCAGCAGCTTAGGGACTAGCTCGGGCAATGAGCAGTTCTTC. The chain has TRBV7-9 and TRBJ2-1; 8 bases map to TRBD2. Germline-derived CDR1 and CDR2 are SEHNR and FQNEAQ (reference sequence). The CDR3 is 15 amino acids. With V trimmed by 1 base and J by 6 bases, 5 bases remained unmatched.

This clone was seen once. The chain has TRBV6-5 and TRBJ1-5; D perhaps matches TRBD1 (6 bases). Trimming removed 6 bases from V and 2 bases from J, with 11 bases in between. Per germline, CDR1 MNHEY and CDR2 SVGAGI. This CDR3 is 14 amino acids long. CDR3: CASRGGPGNQPQHF. The CDR3 nucleotides are TGTGCCAGCAGAGGGGGGCCGGGCAATCAGCCCCAGCATTTT.

This chain links TRBV2 with TRBJ1-6; 12 nucleotides align to TRBD1. The V gene's germline CDR1 is SNHLY and CDR2 FYNNEI. The length of the CDR3 is 16 residues. The junction had 9 bases not matched to a gene; V was cut back by 5 bases and J by 10 bases. The CDR3 spells CASSPIGTGGWSPLHF. The CDR3 bases are TGTGCCAGCAGTCCAATCGGGACAGGGGGCTGGTCACCCCTCCACTTT.